This T cell receptor (beta chain) was sequenced during a study of blood T cells in healthy people across ages. Study results and caveats: Aged donors had fewer naive CD4+ cells and lower diversity than long-lived donors. As age increased, TCR beta diversity per million T cells fell in a roughly linear fashion.

From germline, CDR1 is SGHRS and CDR2 YFSETQ. The CDR3 spans 19 residues. For the second PCR, which ran for roughly 6 to 11 cycles, a sample-barcoded 5' primer and a J-beta primer mix were used. A 12-random-nucleotide template-switch adaptor tagged each cDNA molecule. TCRdb called the 5' RACE reads again in MiXCR, with one record for every CDR3 protein. The sample gives 800,000 to 1,000,000 distinct CDR3 sequences, approximately 49% of which show up once; roughly 13% is in the top ten. About this clonotype: Antigen: not known.

In each sample, at least 6.5 million PBMCs were isolated. The receptor comes from a man aged 30 to 45 in good health. The sequencing input was blood. J is TRBJ2-1 and V is TRBV5-1; D remains unclear. The end of the DNA is better explained by TRBJ2-7, so the J call may be wrong. The CDR3 nucleotides read TGCGCCAGCAGCTTGAACCAGCGCGACCTCCTGAGCTCCTACAATGAGCAGTACTTC. Encoded protein: CASSLNQRDLLSSYNEQYF.